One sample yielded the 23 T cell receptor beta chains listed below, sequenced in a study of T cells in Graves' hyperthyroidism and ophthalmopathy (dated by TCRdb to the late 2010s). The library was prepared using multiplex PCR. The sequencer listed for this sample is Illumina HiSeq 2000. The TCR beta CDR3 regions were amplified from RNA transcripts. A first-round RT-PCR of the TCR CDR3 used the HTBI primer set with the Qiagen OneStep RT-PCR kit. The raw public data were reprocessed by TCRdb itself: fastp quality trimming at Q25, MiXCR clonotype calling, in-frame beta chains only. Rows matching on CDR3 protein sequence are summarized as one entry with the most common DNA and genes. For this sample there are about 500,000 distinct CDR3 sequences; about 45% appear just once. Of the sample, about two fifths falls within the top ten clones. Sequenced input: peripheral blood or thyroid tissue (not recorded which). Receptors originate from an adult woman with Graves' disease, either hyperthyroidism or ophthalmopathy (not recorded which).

Here the CDR3 DNA reads TGTGCCATCAGTTTGGCAGGATACTATGGCTACACCTTC. It translates to CAISLAGYYGYTF. This sequence joins TRBV10-3 and TRBJ1-2; D not resolved. Trimming removed 5 bases from V and 3 bases from J, with 10 bases in between. Per the germline V gene, CDR1 is ENHRY and CDR2 is SYGVKD. The CDR3 contains 13 residues.

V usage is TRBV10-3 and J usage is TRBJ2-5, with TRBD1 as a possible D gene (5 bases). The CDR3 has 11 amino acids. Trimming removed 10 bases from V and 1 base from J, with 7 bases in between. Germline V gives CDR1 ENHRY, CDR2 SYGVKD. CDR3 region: CATGSQETQYF. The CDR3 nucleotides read TGTGCCACAGGGTCCCAAGAGACCCAGTACTTC.

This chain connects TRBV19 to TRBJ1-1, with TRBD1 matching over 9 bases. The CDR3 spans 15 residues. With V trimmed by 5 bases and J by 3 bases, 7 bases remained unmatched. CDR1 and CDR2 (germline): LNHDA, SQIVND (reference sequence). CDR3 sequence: CASSPGTGIHTEAFF. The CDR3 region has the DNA TGTGCCAGTAGTCCCGGGACAGGGATTCACACTGAAGCTTTCTTT.

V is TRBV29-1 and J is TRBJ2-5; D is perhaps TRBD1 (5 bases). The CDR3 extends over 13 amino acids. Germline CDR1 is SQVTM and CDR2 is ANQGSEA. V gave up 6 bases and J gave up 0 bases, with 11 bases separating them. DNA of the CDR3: TGCAGCGTCGTTCAGGGAAACCAAGAGACCCAGTACTTC. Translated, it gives CSVVQGNQETQYF. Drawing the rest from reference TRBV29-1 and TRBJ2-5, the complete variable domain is SAVISQKPSRDICQRGTSLTIQCQVDSQVTMMFWYRQQPGQSLTLIATANQGSEATYESGFVIDKFPISRPNLTFSTLTVSNMSPEDSSIYLCSVVQGNQETQYFGPGTRLLVL.

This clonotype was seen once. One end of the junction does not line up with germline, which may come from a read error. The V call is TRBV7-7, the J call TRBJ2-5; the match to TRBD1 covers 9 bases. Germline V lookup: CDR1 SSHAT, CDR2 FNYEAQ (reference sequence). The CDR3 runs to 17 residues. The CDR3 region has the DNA TGTGCTAGCAGCTTAGACCCGACAGGGGGATACCAAGAGACCCAGTACTTC. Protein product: CASSLDPTGGYQETQYF.

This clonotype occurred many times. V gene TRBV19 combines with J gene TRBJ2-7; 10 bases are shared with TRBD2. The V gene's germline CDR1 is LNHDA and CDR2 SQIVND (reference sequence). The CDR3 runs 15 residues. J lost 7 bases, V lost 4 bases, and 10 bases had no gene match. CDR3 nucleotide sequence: TGTGCCAGTAGTACCATTCTAGCGGGAGAAGTTGAGCAGTACTTC. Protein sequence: CASSTILAGEVEQYF. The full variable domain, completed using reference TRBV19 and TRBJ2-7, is DGGITQSPKYLFRKEGQNVTLSCEQNLNHDAMYWYRQDPGQGLRLIYYSQIVNDFQKGDIAEGYSVSREKKESFPLTVTSAQKNPTAFYLCASSTILAGEVEQYFGPGTRLTVT.

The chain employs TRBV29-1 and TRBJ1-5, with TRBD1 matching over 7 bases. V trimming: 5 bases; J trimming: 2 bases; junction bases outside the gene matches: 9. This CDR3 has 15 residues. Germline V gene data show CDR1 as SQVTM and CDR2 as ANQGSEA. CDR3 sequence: CSVTQTGNGNQPQHF. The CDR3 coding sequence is TGCAGCGTTACCCAGACAGGGAATGGCAATCAGCCCCAGCATTTT.

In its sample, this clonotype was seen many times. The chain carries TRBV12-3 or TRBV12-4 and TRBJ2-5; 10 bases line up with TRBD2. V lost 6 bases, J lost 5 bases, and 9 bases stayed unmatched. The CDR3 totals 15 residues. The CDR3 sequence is CASSRSGRAAETQYF. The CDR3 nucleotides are TGTGCCAGCAGCCGAAGCGGGAGGGCCGCGGAGACCCAGTACTTC.

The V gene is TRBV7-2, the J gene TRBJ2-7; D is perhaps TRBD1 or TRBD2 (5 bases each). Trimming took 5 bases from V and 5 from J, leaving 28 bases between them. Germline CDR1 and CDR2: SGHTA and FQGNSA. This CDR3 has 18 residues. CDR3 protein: CASSPAPCSGRSRNEQYF. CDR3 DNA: TGTGCCAGCAGCCCGGCCCCGTGCTCGGGGCGGAGCCGAAACGAGCAGTACTTC.

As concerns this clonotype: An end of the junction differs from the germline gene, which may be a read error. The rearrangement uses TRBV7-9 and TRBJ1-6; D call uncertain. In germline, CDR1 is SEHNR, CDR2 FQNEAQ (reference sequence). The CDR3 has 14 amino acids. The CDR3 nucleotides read TGCGCCAACAGACCCGGCCCCGGGAATTCACCCCTCCACTTT. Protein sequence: CANRPGPGNSPLHF.

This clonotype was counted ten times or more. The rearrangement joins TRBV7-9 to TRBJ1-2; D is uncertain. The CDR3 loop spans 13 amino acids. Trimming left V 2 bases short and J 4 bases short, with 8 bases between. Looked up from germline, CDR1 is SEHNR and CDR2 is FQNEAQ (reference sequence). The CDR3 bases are TGTGCCAGCAGCTTACGCGGTGCCTATGGCTACACCTTC. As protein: CASSLRGAYGYTF.

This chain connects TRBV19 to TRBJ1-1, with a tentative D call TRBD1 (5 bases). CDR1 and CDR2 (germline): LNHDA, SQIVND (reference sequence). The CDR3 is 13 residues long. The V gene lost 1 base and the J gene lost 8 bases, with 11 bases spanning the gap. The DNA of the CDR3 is TGTGCCAGTAGTATAGGCGGACAAGGAGAAGCTTTCTTT. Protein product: CASSIGGQGEAFF.

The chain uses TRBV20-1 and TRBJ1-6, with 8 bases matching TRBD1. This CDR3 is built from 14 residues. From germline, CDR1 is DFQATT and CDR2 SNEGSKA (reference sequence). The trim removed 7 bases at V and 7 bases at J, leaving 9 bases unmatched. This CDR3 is CSVDRDRQNSPLHF. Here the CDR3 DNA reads TGCAGTGTAGACCGGGACAGGCAGAATTCACCCCTCCACTTT.

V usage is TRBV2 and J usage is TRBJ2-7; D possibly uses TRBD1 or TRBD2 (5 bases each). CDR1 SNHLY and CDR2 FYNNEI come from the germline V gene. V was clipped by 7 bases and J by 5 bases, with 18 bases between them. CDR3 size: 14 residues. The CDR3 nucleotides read TGTGCCAGCACCCGGTGGGGGAGACACGACGAGCAGTACTTC. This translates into CASTRWGRHDEQYF.

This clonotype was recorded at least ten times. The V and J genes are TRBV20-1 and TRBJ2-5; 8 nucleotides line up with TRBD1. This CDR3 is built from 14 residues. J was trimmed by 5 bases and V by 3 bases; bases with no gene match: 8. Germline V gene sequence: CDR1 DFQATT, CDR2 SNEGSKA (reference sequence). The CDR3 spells CSASPTGGLETQYF. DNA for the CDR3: TGCAGTGCTAGTCCTACAGGGGGTCTCGAGACCCAGTACTTC.

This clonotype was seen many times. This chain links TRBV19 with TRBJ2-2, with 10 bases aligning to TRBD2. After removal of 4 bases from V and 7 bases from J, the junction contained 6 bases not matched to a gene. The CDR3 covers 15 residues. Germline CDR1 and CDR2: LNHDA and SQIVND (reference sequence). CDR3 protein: CASSTSGSGIGELFF. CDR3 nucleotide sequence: TGTGCCAGTAGTACTAGCGGGAGTGGGATCGGGGAGCTGTTTTTT.

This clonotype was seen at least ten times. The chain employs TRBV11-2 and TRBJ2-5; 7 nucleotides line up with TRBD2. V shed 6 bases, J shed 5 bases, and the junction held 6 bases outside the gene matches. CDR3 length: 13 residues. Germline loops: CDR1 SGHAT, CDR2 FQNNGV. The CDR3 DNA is TGTGCCAGCAGTTCAAGGGGAGGGGAGACCCAGTACTTC. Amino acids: CASSSRGGETQYF.

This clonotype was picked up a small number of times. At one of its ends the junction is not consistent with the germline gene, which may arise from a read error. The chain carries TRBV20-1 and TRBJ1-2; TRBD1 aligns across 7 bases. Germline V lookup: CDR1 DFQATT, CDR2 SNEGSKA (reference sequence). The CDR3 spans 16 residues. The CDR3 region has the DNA TGCAGTGCTATCCGACAGGGCCACTCGATTAACTATCGCTACACCTTC. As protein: CSAIRQGHSINYRYTF.

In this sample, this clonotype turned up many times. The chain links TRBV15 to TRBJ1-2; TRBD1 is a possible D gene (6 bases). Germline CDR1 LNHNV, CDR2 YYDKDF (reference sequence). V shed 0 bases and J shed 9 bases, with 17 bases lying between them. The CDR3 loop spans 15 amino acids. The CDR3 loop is CATSRDRTTGLSYTF. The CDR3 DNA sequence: TGTGCCACCAGCAGAGATAGGACAACAGGGCTCAGCTACACCTTC.

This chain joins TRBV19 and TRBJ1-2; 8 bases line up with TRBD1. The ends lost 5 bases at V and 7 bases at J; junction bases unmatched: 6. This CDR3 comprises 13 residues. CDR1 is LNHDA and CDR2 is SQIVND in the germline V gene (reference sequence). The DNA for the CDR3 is TGTGCCAGTAGTGGGGACAGGTATCGTGGCTACACCTTC. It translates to CASSGDRYRGYTF.

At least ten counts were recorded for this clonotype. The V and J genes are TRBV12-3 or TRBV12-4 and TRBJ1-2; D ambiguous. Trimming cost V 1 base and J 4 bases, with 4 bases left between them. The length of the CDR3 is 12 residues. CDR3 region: CASSLEAYGYTF. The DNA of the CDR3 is TGTGCCAGCAGTTTAGAGGCCTATGGCTACACCTTC.

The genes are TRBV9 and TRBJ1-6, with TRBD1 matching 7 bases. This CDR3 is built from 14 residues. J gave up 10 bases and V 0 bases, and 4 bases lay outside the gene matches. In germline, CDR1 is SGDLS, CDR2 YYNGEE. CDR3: CASSVGDSQSPLHF. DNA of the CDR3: TGTGCCAGCAGCGTAGGGGACAGCCAGTCACCCCTCCACTTT.

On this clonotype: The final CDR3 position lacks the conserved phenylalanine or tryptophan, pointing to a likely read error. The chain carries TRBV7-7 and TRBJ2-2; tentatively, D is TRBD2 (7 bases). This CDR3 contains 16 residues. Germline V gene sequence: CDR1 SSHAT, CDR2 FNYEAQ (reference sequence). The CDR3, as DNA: TGTGCTAGCAGCTTAGGTCGCGGGGGCGCCACCGGGGAGCTGTTTTGT. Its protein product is CASSLGRGGATGELFC.